The clone carrying this T cell receptor beta chain has ten or more counts. Its specificity is unknown. TCRdb called the reads again in MiXCR, with one record for every CDR3 protein. The sample gives roughly 81,000 distinct CDR3 sequences, roughly 3.7% of which show up once; 4% to 5.5% is in the top ten. These data belong to a study of T cell repertoires in cytomegalovirus infection. Study-wide background: A matching HLA type, together with CMV infection, was signaled by public TCR beta signatures.

Study observations and caveats: HLA-C-restricted CMV-specific TCR beta clonotypes were dominant in the ex vivo response.

What was sequenced was PBMCs. This clonotype was sampled from a human donor in good health (CMV status not recorded). Some clones in this sample may be carry-over from other donors' samples.

CDR3 residues: CASSFPGATADTQYF. In DNA form, the CDR3 reads TGTGCCAGCAGTTTTCCGGGGGCCACGGCAGATACGCAGTATTTT. The V and J genes are TRBV28 and TRBJ2-3; D may match TRBD1 or TRBD2 (6 bases each). Trimming cost V 3 bases and J 4 bases, with 14 bases left between them. Germline V CDR1 and CDR2: MDHEN, SYDVKM. The CDR3 totals 15 residues.